This TCR beta chain was captured in a study of blood T cell repertoires in COVID-19 (dated by TCRdb to the early 2020s). Context from the whole study: Samples covering the acute and convalescent phases of COVID-19 were provided by collaborators in the United States, Italy and Spain. The prospective study material was composed of cDNA or gDNA derived from T cells, B-cell-depleted T cells, or PBMCs. Subjects who had been exposed to COVID-19, were actively infected with it, or had recovered from it provided the deeply sampled blood TCRbeta repertoires that made up the dataset. The repertoires were released in a freely available public database intended as a resource for research on the immune response to SARS-CoV-2. The samples were drawn from the first 160 participants of the ongoing ImmuneRACE study and from some 1,300 subjects provided by 6 global collaborators. The sample metadata nearly always contained a de-identified subject ID, COVID-19 status, age in years and sex. Where available, HLA class I and class II types were obtained from metadata supplied by the sample provider rather than from assay-based typing.

TCRbeta CDR3 regions were amplified from genomic DNA using the immunoSEQ Assay, a bias-controlled multiplex PCR. The authors' pipeline ran thus. Within the assay, amplification of reference gene primers was used to estimate how many nucleated cells each sample contained. To quantify the absolute abundance of each unique TCRbeta CDR3 rearrangement, sequence reads were collapsed and filtered. For each sample, productive Simpson clonality was calculated as the square root of Simpson's diversity index across productive rearrangements. Drawn from immuneACCESS, this table holds only the in-frame rearrangements with V and J called that TCRdb kept. Clones are partly lost; checked studies trace under half to an unresolved V gene and leave the rest unexplained. V, J and clone size were drawn from that table, and D and trimming were deduced from the DNA. In all, the sample holds 70,000 to 75,000 clones, and 79% of those were seen once. Approximately 26% of the sample comes from the top ten.

From the cysteine up to the phenylalanine, the CDR3 has a length of 14 residues. Of the read, only the CDR3 DNA is kept; its 42 bases are in frame from base 1. The germline V end is reduced by 5 bases and the J end by 2 bases; junction bases left unmatched: 8. As encoded in the germline V gene (reference sequence), CDR1 is GTSNPN while CDR2 is SVGIG. This clone appeared once. Its antigen target is currently unknown. No qualities accompany the bases; no much larger clone lies one base away. What the work shows at the level of the full study, not this receptor alone: How much clinical and demographic metadata was included differed by source and by participant, and the metadata was provided uncurated.

Collaborating institutions collected whole blood in K2EDTA tubes following their own protocols. For TCRbeta analysis, collaborators shipped samples as frozen whole blood, isolated PBMCs, or DNA extracted from either of those sample types. This chain is built from TRBV30 and TRBJ1-1, with 7 bases in between that match TRBD1. The sample consisted of peripheral blood. The receptor was isolated from a man aged 60 to 75 with active or convalescent COVID-19. CDR3 sequence: CAWGNRDRNTEAFF. The sequenced DNA: TGTGCCTGGGGTAACCGGGACAGAAACACTGAAGCTTTCTTT. The reference TRBV30 and TRBJ1-1 proteins fill in what lies around the CDR3, so the full variable domain reads SQTIHQWPATLVQPVGSPLSLECTVEGTSNPNLYWYRQAAGRGLQLLFYSVGIGQISSEVPQNLSASRPQDRQFILSSKKLLLSDSGFYLCAWGNRDRNTEAFFGQGTRLTVV.